This T cell receptor (beta chain) was documented in a study of cytomegalovirus exposure and HLA in healthy donors. The CDR3 extends over 15 amino acids. Germline CDR1 and CDR2: MNHEY and SVGAGI. V was clipped by 2 bases and J by 0 bases, with 8 bases between them. Generated by immunoSEQ multiplex PCR, the TCRdb table keeps only in-frame clones and is missing some. The sample lists about 300,000 clones; around nine tenths were seen once. This clone appeared a few times. The TCR sequence derives from a woman under 30 in good health and CMV-seronegative. The gene calls are TRBV6-5 and TRBJ2-1, with D uncertain. The sequenced material came from PBMCs. CDR3 sequence reads: CASSYGTPSYNEQFF. CDR3 DNA: TGTGCCAGCAGTTACGGCACCCCCTCCTACAATGAGCAGTTCTTC.